Following are 20 T cell receptor beta chains from one sample sequenced in a study of blood T cell repertoires in COVID-19. Assay: immunoSEQ multiplex PCR; the TCRdb copy retains only in-frame clones and omits some. The sample yields around 180,000 clones, approximately 86% seen once. Specimen: peripheral blood. Receptors originate from a man aged 70 or older with active or convalescent COVID-19.

The chain couples TRBV29-1 to TRBJ2-5; 12 bases agree with TRBD2. The CDR3 contains 14 residues. V lost 6 bases, J lost 2 bases, and 4 bases stayed unmatched. Germline lookup yields CDR1 SQVTM and CDR2 ANQGSEA. The DNA of the CDR3 is TGCAGCGTGGGACTAGCGGGTCCTCAAGAGACCCAGTACTTC. This translates into CSVGLAGPQETQYF.

In this sample, this clone turned up once. The chain uses TRBV6-5 and TRBJ2-1; tentatively, D is TRBD2 (6 bases). Trimming pared 2 bases from V and 9 bases from J, leaving 11 bases between. Germline V lookup: CDR1 MNHEY, CDR2 SVGAGI. This CDR3 region has 13 residues. DNA of the CDR3: TGTGCCAGCAGTTACGGGGGGTCGGTTGAGCAGTTCTTC. Its protein product is CASSYGGSVEQFF.

The V gene is TRBV5-6, the J gene TRBJ2-7; 9 bases are shared with TRBD2. Looked up from germline, CDR1 is SGHDT and CDR2 is YYEEEE. Losses at the gene ends were 5 bases for V and 6 bases for J; bases not matched to a gene: 9. There are 14 residues in the CDR3. The CDR3: CASRIAGANVEQYF. In nucleotides, the CDR3 is TGTGCCAGCAGAATAGCGGGAGCTAACGTCGAGCAGTACTTC.

The chain uses TRBV6-5 and TRBJ1-2; 10 positions match TRBD1. Trimming at V came to 8 bases and at J to 5 bases, leaving 2 bases not matched to a gene. The CDR3 consists of 12 residues. Germline V CDR1 and CDR2: MNHEY, SVGAGI. The CDR3 coding sequence is TGTGCCAGCGCGGACAGGGGGTATGGCTACACCTTC. Residues: CASADRGYGYTF.

The rearrangement uses TRBV27 and TRBJ1-6; D is uncertain. V was cut by 0 bases and J by 9 bases, with 9 bases left in between. This CDR3 spans 14 amino acids. CDR1 is MNHEY, CDR2 SMNVEV, per germline (reference sequence). The CDR3 DNA reads TGTGCCAGCAGTTTATCGGGTGGAGGTTCACCCCTCCACTTT. Translated, it gives CASSLSGGGSPLHF.

The rearrangement joins TRBV19 to TRBJ2-1; 7 nucleotides line up with TRBD2. Germline-derived CDR1 and CDR2 are LNHDA and SQIVND (reference sequence). Trimming cost V 1 base and J 10 bases; bases outside gene matches: 10. This CDR3 comprises 15 residues. The CDR3 bases are TGTGCCAGTAGTATAGTACTAGCGAGCTCCGGAGAGCAGTTCTTC. Translating gives CASSIVLASSGEQFF. The whole variable domain, remainder taken from reference TRBV19 and TRBJ2-1, is DGGITQSPKYLFRKEGQNVTLSCEQNLNHDAMYWYRQDPGQGLRLIYYSQIVNDFQKGDIAEGYSVSREKKESFPLTVTSAQKNPTAFYLCASSIVLASSGEQFFGPGTRLTVL.

The chain links TRBV29-1 to TRBJ1-3; D not certain. Germline-derived CDR1 and CDR2 are SQVTM and ANQGSEA. Deletions cut 4 bases from V and 0 bases from J, with 10 bases between. The CDR3 sequence is 14 residues long. The CDR3 reads CSVGSESSGNTIYF. For the CDR3, the DNA is TGCAGCGTTGGATCGGAGAGCTCTGGAAACACCATATATTTT. Based on the CDR3 plus reference TRBV29-1 and TRBJ1-3, the full variable domain is SAVISQKPSRDICQRGTSLTIQCQVDSQVTMMFWYRQQPGQSLTLIATANQGSEATYESGFVIDKFPISRPNLTFSTLTVSNMSPEDSSIYLCSVGSESSGNTIYFGEGSWLTVV.

This rearrangement joins TRBV18 to TRBJ2-2, with 7 bases lining up with TRBD1. J gave up 6 bases and V 3 bases, and 10 bases lay outside the gene matches. The CDR3 runs to 16 residues. Germline CDR1 is KGHSH and CDR2 is LQKENI. CDR3 in DNA: TGTGCCAGCTCACCCTATCTCAGGGGGTCGGCCGGGGAGCTGTTTTTT. Translation: CASSPYLRGSAGELFF.

The chain has TRBV7-2 and TRBJ1-4; D unclear. Per the germline V gene, CDR1 is SGHTA and CDR2 is FQGNSA. V was clipped by 2 bases and J by 0 bases, with 10 bases between them. There are 16 residues in the CDR3. The CDR3 spells CASSLNSAATNEKLFF. In nucleotides, the CDR3 is TGTGCCAGCAGCTTAAACTCCGCCGCAACTAATGAAAAACTGTTTTTT. The full variable domain, completed using reference TRBV7-2 and TRBJ1-4, is GAGVSQSPSNKVTEKGKDVELRCDPISGHTALYWYRQSLGQGLEFLIYFQGNSAPDKSGLPSDRFSAERTGGSVSTLTIQRTQQEDSAVYLCASSLNSAATNEKLFFGSGTQLSVL.

This chain joins TRBV7-9 and TRBJ1-1, with TRBD1 matching 7 bases. The CDR3 has 17 amino acids. Trimming took 1 base from V and 6 from J; bases not matched to a gene: 14. Germline lookup yields CDR1 SEHNR and CDR2 FQNEAQ (reference sequence). CDR3 residues: CASSLDTIGGGGAEAFF. As DNA, the CDR3 is TGTGCCAGCAGCTTAGATACAATCGGAGGGGGCGGTGCTGAAGCTTTCTTT.

The V and J genes are TRBV2 and TRBJ2-7; D perhaps matches TRBD1 (6 bases). The V end lost 6 bases, the J end lost 0 bases, and 12 bases lay between the germline ends. CDR1 and CDR2 from the germline V gene are SNHLY and FYNNEI. The CDR3 contains 14 residues. CDR3 DNA: TGTGCCAGCAGCCGGTACAGGGACTCCTACGAGCAGTACTTC. This sequence encodes CASSRYRDSYEQYF.

CDR3 DNA sequence: TGTGCCAGCAGGCCGGGACAGGGGAACACTGAAGCTTTCTTT. Translated, it gives CASRPGQGNTEAFF. The J gene is TRBJ1-1, the V gene TRBV6-5, with TRBD1 matching 9 bases. CDR3 size: 14 residues. Germline CDR1 and CDR2: MNHEY and SVGAGI. The junction had 3 bases not matched to a gene; V was cut back by 6 bases and J by 1 base.

The V gene is TRBV11-2, the J gene TRBJ2-7, with 7 bases aligning to TRBD1. J gave up 3 bases and V 0 bases, and 2 bases lay outside the gene matches. Germline CDR1 reads SGHAT; CDR2 reads FQNNGV. This CDR3 has 14 amino acids. CDR3 nucleotide sequence: TGTGCCAGCAGCTTAGAGACAGGGAACTACGAGCAGTACTTC. This translates into CASSLETGNYEQYF.

This rearrangement joins TRBV20-1 to TRBJ1-4; D is ambiguous. CDR3 length: 11 amino acids. Germline V lookup: CDR1 DFQATT, CDR2 SNEGSKA (reference sequence). The DNA of the CDR3 is TGCAGGGTCCAGAGGAATGAAAAACTGTTTTTT. Translation gives CRVQRNEKLFF.

The chain has TRBV5-1 and TRBJ2-2, with D possibly TRBD2 on 5 matching bases. Trimming took off 6 bases at V and 1 base at J, with 10 bases between the two ends. Germline CDR1 and CDR2: SGHRS and YFSETQ. The CDR3 runs 14 residues. The CDR3 bases are TGCGCCAGCAACGAGGGTTGGAACACCGGGGAGCTGTTTTTT. Amino acid sequence: CASNEGWNTGELFF. The complete variable domain, with remaining parts taken from reference TRBV5-1 and TRBJ2-2, reads KAGVTQTPRYLIKTRGQQVTLSCSPISGHRSVSWYQQTPGQGLQFLFEYFSETQRNKGNFPGRFSGRQFSNSRSEMNVSTLELGDSALYLCASNEGWNTGELFFGEGSRLTVL.

The chain employs TRBV7-2 and TRBJ2-7; a possible D gene is TRBD1 (6 bases). Germline-derived CDR1 and CDR2 are SGHTA and FQGNSA. The CDR3 runs to 14 residues. V lost 5 bases and J 5 bases, leaving 16 bases between the germline ends. The CDR3 DNA reads TGTGCCAGCAGCGCAGGGGTAGGAAACAACGAGCAGTACTTC. Amino acids: CASSAGVGNNEQYF.

This chain joins TRBV7-2 and TRBJ2-1; 16 nucleotides agree with TRBD2. Germline CDR1 is SGHTA and CDR2 is FQGNSA. With 4 bases clipped from V and 8 bases from J, the junction kept 8 bases outside the gene matches. CDR3 size: 17 residues. The CDR3 region is CASSSGTSGGAWDEQFF. CDR3 coding DNA: TGTGCCAGCAGCTCCGGGACTAGCGGGGGGGCCTGGGATGAGCAGTTCTTC.

The chain recombines TRBV2 with TRBJ2-1, with 7 bases fitting TRBD2. Trimming at V came to 7 bases and at J to 7 bases, leaving 7 bases not matched to a gene. Per the germline V gene, CDR1 is SNHLY and CDR2 is FYNNEI. CDR3 length equals 13 residues. In DNA form, the CDR3 reads TGTGCCAGCAAACCGGGACTACAAAATGAGCAGTTCTTC. As protein: CASKPGLQNEQFF.

This rearrangement joins TRBV7-2 to TRBJ2-7; 7 nucleotides match TRBD1. In germline, CDR1 is SGHTA, CDR2 FQGNSA. The CDR3 extends over 15 amino acids. V shed 5 bases and J 0 bases; nucleotides not matched to a gene: 7. CDR3 DNA sequence: TGTGCCAGCAGCCGTAGGACAGGTTTCTCCTACGAGCAGTACTTC. The encoded protein is CASSRRTGFSYEQYF.

The chain recombines TRBV24-1 with TRBJ2-1, with TRBD1 matching over 10 bases. Per the germline V gene, CDR1 is KGHDR and CDR2 is SFDVKD. The CDR3 runs to 13 residues. V lost 5 bases to trimming and J lost 6 bases; unmatched junction nucleotides: 0. The CDR3 region is CATSGTGGNEQFF. Written as DNA, the CDR3 is TGTGCCACCAGTGGGACAGGGGGCAATGAGCAGTTCTTC.